The entry below describes one TCR beta chain. The data are from a study of technical replicates of blood from a handful of donors. V lost 2 bases and J lost 2, with 14 bases in between. The CDR3 spans 16 residues. Per the germline V gene, CDR1 is SGHDT and CDR2 is YYEEEE. The repertoire was sequenced with immunoSEQ multiplex PCR; TCRdb's copy has only in-frame clones and lacks some. The sample gives tens of thousands of clones, 90% to 95% of which show up once; under 0.5% is in the top ten. This clonotype was sampled from a human donor in good health. The chain uses TRBV5-6 and TRBJ2-1, with TRBD2 as a possible D gene (6 bases). The sequenced material came from T cells isolated from PBMCs. The CDR3 region has the DNA TGTGCCAGCAGCTTAATTCCTAGCGTTCCCTACAATGAGCAGTTCTTC. Translating gives CASSLIPSVPYNEQFF.